The 15 T cell receptor beta chains below come from one sample, sequenced in a study of Graves' ophthalmopathy and Graves' hyperthyroidism. TCR beta CDR3 regions were amplified from RNA transcripts. HTBI primers primed a first-round RT-PCR, and a second-round multiplex PCR followed. TCRdb reprocessed the multiplex PCR reads with MiXCR, giving one entry per CDR3 protein. The table lists over a million distinct CDR3 sequences, around a third of them singletons. Sequenced: peripheral blood or thyroid tissue (not recorded which). These receptors were collected from an adult man with Graves' hyperthyroidism.

This clonotype was recorded at least ten times. Compared with germline, one end of the junction differs, possibly owing to a read error. The genes are TRBV27 and TRBJ1-1; no firm D call. Germline assignment: CDR1 MNHEY and CDR2 SMNVEV (reference sequence). CDR3 length: 13 amino acids. The CDR3 DNA reads as TGCGCCAGCAGCTTTTGGGGGAACACTGAAGCTTTCTTT. Translating gives CASSFWGNTEAFF.

This chain joins TRBV14 and TRBJ1-1, with 8 bases aligning to TRBD1. The CDR3 contains 18 residues. Germline V gives CDR1 SGHDN, CDR2 FVKESK. The J segment lost 6 bases and the V segment lost 0 bases, leaving 15 bases of the junction unmatched. The CDR3 DNA reads TGTGCCAGCAGCCAAGAAGGTCGCAGGGGGCTCTTGGGCTCTGAAGCTTTCTTT. As protein: CASSQEGRRGLLGSEAFF. Full variable domain (rest looked up from reference TRBV14 and TRBJ1-1): EAGVTQFPSHSVIEKGQTVTLRCDPISGHDNLYWYRRVMGKEIKFLLHFVKESKQDESGMPNNRFLAERTGGTYSTLKVQPAELEDSGVYFCASSQEGRRGLLGSEAFFGQGTRLTVV.

This clonotype appeared many times. CDR3 nucleotide sequence: TGCGCCAGCAGCTCACGGACAAGCTCCTACGAGCAGTACTTC. It yields the protein CASSSRTSSYEQYF. The chain couples TRBV5-1 to TRBJ2-7, with D possibly matching TRBD1 (5 bases). There are 14 residues in the CDR3. Germline CDR1 is SGHRS and CDR2 is YFSETQ. The V end was cut by 3 bases, the J end by 0 bases, with 10 bases between. Full variable domain (missing parts from reference TRBV5-1 and TRBJ2-7): KAGVTQTPRYLIKTRGQQVTLSCSPISGHRSVSWYQQTPGQGLQFLFEYFSETQRNKGNFPGRFSGRQFSNSRSEMNVSTLELGDSALYLCASSSRTSSYEQYFGPGTRLTVT.

The rearrangement joins TRBV20-1 to TRBJ2-5; tentative D call: TRBD1 (5 bases). Germline CDR1 and CDR2: DFQATT and SNEGSKA (reference sequence). Trimming cost V 0 bases and J 7 bases, with 9 bases left between them. The CDR3 is made up of 12 amino acids. The CDR3 DNA is TGCAGTGCTAGAGATTGGCAGGGGACCCAGTACTTC. This codes for CSARDWQGTQYF.

The chain carries TRBV19 and TRBJ2-5; 10 positions match TRBD2. The germline gives CDR1 LNHDA, CDR2 SQIVND (reference sequence). The CDR3 contains 14 residues. V lost 9 bases, J lost 5 bases, and 9 bases stayed unmatched. The DNA of the CDR3 is TGTGCCAGCTCTAGCGGGGGACAAATGGAGACCCAGTACTTC. This sequence encodes CASSSGGQMETQYF.

Ten or more counts support this clonotype. The chain combines TRBV11-2 with TRBJ1-1; no reliable D call. With 1 base removed from V and 10 bases from J, the gap between germline ends came to 19 bases. Germline CDR1 SGHAT, CDR2 FQNNGV. This CDR3 is 15 amino acids long. For the CDR3, the DNA is TGTGCCAGCAGCTTAGCGTTCGGCAGGACGGTAGGAGCTTTCTTT. As protein: CASSLAFGRTVGAFF.

This clonotype was counted only a few times. The J gene is TRBJ2-2, the V gene TRBV4-1, with D unclear. Looked up from germline, CDR1 is MGHRA and CDR2 is YSYEKL. V was cut by 1 base and J by 4 bases, with 10 bases left in between. The CDR3 covers 15 residues. This chain's CDR3 is CASSQAGLGTGELFF. CDR3 bases: TGCGCCAGCAGCCAAGCAGGTCTGGGCACCGGGGAGCTGTTTTTT.

This chain links TRBV5-6 with TRBJ1-1; the match to TRBD1 covers 8 bases. CDR1 and CDR2 from the germline V gene are SGHDT and YYEEEE. After removal of 5 bases from V and 7 bases from J, the junction contained 7 bases not matched to a gene. This CDR3 spans 13 amino acids. The CDR3 DNA is TGTGCCAGCAGTTTTGGGACAGGAATTGAAGCTTTCTTT. It codes for CASSFGTGIEAFF.

DNA of the CDR3: TGTGCCAGCAGCCGGAACCGGGACACTAGCACCTACGAGCAGTACTTC. Protein sequence: CASSRNRDTSTYEQYF. The chain recombines TRBV5-5 with TRBJ2-7; D is tentatively TRBD1 or TRBD2 (6 bases each). The CDR3 is 16 amino acids. Deletions cut 4 bases from V and 2 bases from J, with 19 bases between. Germline-derived CDR1 and CDR2 are SGHKS and YYEKEE (reference sequence).

The chain has TRBV10-3 and TRBJ2-7; D call uncertain. The V end was cut by 0 bases, the J end by 1 base, with 10 bases between. Germline V gene sequence: CDR1 ENHRY, CDR2 SYGVKD. The CDR3 consists of 15 residues. The CDR3 DNA follows: TGTGCCATCAGTGAGTCTACGCGTTCATCCTACGAGCAGTACTTC. Protein product: CAISESTRSSYEQYF.

This clonotype was found many times. V gene TRBV19 combines with J gene TRBJ1-2; D is unclear. The length of the CDR3 is 13 residues. Germline V gene sequence: CDR1 LNHDA, CDR2 SQIVND (reference sequence). Trimming stripped 5 bases from V and 2 bases from J, with 9 bases between. As DNA, the CDR3 is TGTGCCAGTAGTGCAACAGAGAACTATGGCTACACCTTC. Protein: CASSATENYGYTF.

This clonotype has only a few counts. The chain is built from TRBV19 and TRBJ2-2; TRBD2 aligns across 9 bases. Trimming cost V 3 bases and J 4 bases; bases outside gene matches: 9. The CDR3 sequence is 17 residues long. The V gene's germline CDR1 is LNHDA and CDR2 SQIVND (reference sequence). The CDR3 here is CASSMGRAGGSTGELFF. CDR3 sequence (DNA): TGTGCCAGTAGTATGGGTCGGGCGGGGGGGAGCACCGGGGAGCTGTTTTTT.

J is TRBJ1-3 and V is TRBV6-6; D gene ambiguous. The germline V and J ends were trimmed by 7 bases and 4 bases, with 14 bases remaining between them. This CDR3 is 14 amino acids long. Looked up from germline, CDR1 is MNHNY and CDR2 is SVGAGI (reference sequence). CDR3 nucleotide sequence: TGTGCCAGCACCTCAGGACCTCTAGGAAACACCATATATTTT. Encoded protein: CASTSGPLGNTIYF.

The genes are TRBV20-1 and TRBJ1-2; 8 nucleotides agree with TRBD1. Germline-derived CDR1 and CDR2 are DFQATT and SNEGSKA (reference sequence). V dropped 0 bases and J dropped 4; count of bases not matched to a gene: 4. The CDR3 runs to 14 residues. Here the CDR3 reads CSARDRGRGYGYTF. The CDR3 region has the DNA TGCAGTGCTAGAGACAGGGGGCGAGGCTATGGCTACACCTTC.

The chain is built from TRBV7-9 and TRBJ2-5; D may be TRBD1 or TRBD2 (9 bases each). Germline lookup yields CDR1 SEHNR and CDR2 FQNEAQ (reference sequence). V gave up 5 bases and J gave up 0 bases, with 16 bases separating them. The CDR3 is 16 amino acids. CDR3 sequence (DNA): TGTGCCAGCAGCCCTAGCGGGACAGGGAACCAAGAGACCCAGTACTTC. Protein sequence: CASSPSGTGNQETQYF. Filled out from reference TRBV7-9 and TRBJ2-5, the complete variable domain reads DTGVSQNPRHKITKRGQNVTFRCDPISEHNRLYWYRQTLGQGPEFLTYFQNEAQLEKSRLLSDRFSAERPKGSFSTLEIQRTEQGDSAMYLCASSPSGTGNQETQYFGPGTRLLVL.